Given below is one T cell receptor beta chain in context. The antigen remains unidentified. As for treatment: AdE1-LMPpoly-expanded autologous EBV-specific T-cell therapy followed by anti-PD-1 nivolumab. The record originates from a study of EBV T-cell therapy then PD-1 blockade in nasopharyngeal carcinoma. The assay was immunoSEQ multiplex PCR, and TCRdb's table has in-frame clones only and misses some. The sample yields approximately 23,000 clones, 82% seen once. The material sequenced was CD8+ T cells from blood, taken at day -245 from a patient whose treatment included autologous EBV-specific T cells and nivolumab. This TCR was sampled from a man in his forties with nasopharyngeal carcinoma.

The CDR3 spells CSVFPPWEGETQYF. CDR3 in DNA: TGCAGCGTCTTTCCACCCTGGGAGGGGGAGACCCAGTACTTC. The genes are TRBV29-1 and TRBJ2-5, with TRBD2 matching 7 bases. From germline, CDR1 is SQVTM and CDR2 ANQGSEA. The CDR3 length is 14 residues. Losses at the gene ends were 6 bases for V and 5 bases for J; bases not matched to a gene: 12.